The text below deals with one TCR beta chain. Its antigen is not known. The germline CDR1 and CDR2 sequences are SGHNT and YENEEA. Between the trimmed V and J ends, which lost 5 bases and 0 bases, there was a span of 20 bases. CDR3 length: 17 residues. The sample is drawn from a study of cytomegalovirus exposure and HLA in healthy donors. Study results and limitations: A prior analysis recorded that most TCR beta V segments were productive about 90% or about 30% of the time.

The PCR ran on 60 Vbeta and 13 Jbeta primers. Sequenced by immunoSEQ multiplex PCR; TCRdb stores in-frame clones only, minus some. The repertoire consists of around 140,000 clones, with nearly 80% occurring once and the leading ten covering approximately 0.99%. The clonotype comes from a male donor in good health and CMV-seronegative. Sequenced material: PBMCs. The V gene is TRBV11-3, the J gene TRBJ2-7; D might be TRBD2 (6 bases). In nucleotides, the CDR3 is TGTGCCAGCAGCCCTGGGACTCGGGAAGAGAGCTCCTACGAGCAGTACTTC. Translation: CASSPGTREESSYEQYF.